The 18 T cell receptor beta chains below were found in one sample sequenced in a study of shared clonotypes between healthy human individuals (dated by TCRdb to the early 2020s). Libraries were made using the immunoSEQ multiplex PCR assay. TCRdb provides this immuneACCESS table in a form limited to in-frame rearrangements. Some clones are lacking; in checked studies, under half of them reflect an unresolved V gene, and why the rest are absent is not known. A total of 1.6 million or so clones appear in this sample, 95% to 97% of them only once. Of the sample, roughly 1.2% falls within the top ten clones. Source material: naive CD4+ T cells sorted from blood. The sample's cell subset or site label, in plain terms: CD45RA+ positively selected. The receptors shown here come from a man aged 25-45 years in good health.

The chain combines TRBV30 with TRBJ2-2; 11 positions match TRBD2. The CDR3 is made up of 16 amino acids. With 7 bases clipped from V and 1 base from J, the junction kept 8 bases outside the gene matches. Germline assignment: CDR1 GTSNPN and CDR2 SVGIG (reference sequence). The CDR3 loop reads CAYRRGTSGNTGELFF. DNA of the CDR3: TGTGCCTACCGACGCGGGACTAGCGGGAACACCGGGGAGCTGTTTTTT.

The gene calls are TRBV7-8 and TRBJ2-7; 7 bases align to TRBD1. This CDR3 is 15 amino acids long. Germline CDR1 and CDR2: SGHVS and FQNEAQ. V trimming: 4 bases; J trimming: 1 base; junction bases outside the gene matches: 7. CDR3 protein: CASSSGQTLSYEQYF. The CDR3 bases are TGTGCCAGCAGCTCGGGACAGACCTTATCCTACGAGCAGTACTTC.

Comment on this clone: The same CDR3 can be traced to other DNA sequences in this sample. The chain has TRBV18 and TRBJ2-3, with TRBD1 identical over 7 bases. V lost 6 bases to trimming and J lost 1 base; unmatched junction nucleotides: 7. In germline, CDR1 is KGHSH, CDR2 LQKENI. CDR3 length: 15 residues. The CDR3 DNA reads as TGTGCCAGCTCCCCCGGAACAGGGGGCACAGATACGCAGTATTTT. Translating it yields CASSPGTGGTDTQYF.

The chain links TRBV4-3 to TRBJ2-4; D gene uncertain. V was clipped by 1 base and J by 0 bases, with 4 bases between them. Looked up from germline, CDR1 is LGHNA and CDR2 is YSLEER. The CDR3 covers 14 residues. Written as DNA, the CDR3 is TGCGCCAGCAGCCAAGCACTAGCCAAAAACATTCAGTACTTC. Amino acids: CASSQALAKNIQYF.

J is TRBJ2-7 and V is TRBV7-2; 10 nucleotides agree with TRBD2. The CDR3 runs to 15 residues. With V trimmed by 5 bases and J by 4 bases, 8 bases remained unmatched. Per the germline V gene, CDR1 is SGHTA and CDR2 is FQGNSA. CDR3 coding DNA: TGTGCCAGCAGCGCCCCTAGCGGGAGTGTATACGAGCAGTACTTC. Protein sequence: CASSAPSGSVYEQYF. Variable domain in full (rest from reference TRBV7-2 and TRBJ2-7): GAGVSQSPSNKVTEKGKDVELRCDPISGHTALYWYRQSLGQGLEFLIYFQGNSAPDKSGLPSDRFSAERTGGSVSTLTIQRTQQEDSAVYLCASSAPSGSVYEQYFGPGTRLTVT.

This clone is a singleton in its sample. This chain links TRBV10-2 with TRBJ2-1; D remains ambiguous. Germline loops: CDR1 WSHSY, CDR2 SAAADI. The CDR3 covers 15 residues. Deletions cut 0 bases from V and 5 bases from J, with 11 bases between. This CDR3 is CASSESRVRNNEQFF. The CDR3, as DNA: TGCGCCAGCAGTGAGTCGAGAGTAAGGAACAATGAGCAGTTCTTC.

V gene TRBV9 combines with J gene TRBJ2-5, with 7 positions matching TRBD1. V shed 3 bases and J 1 base; nucleotides not matched to a gene: 6. The CDR3 has 15 amino acids. From germline, CDR1 is SGDLS and CDR2 YYNGEE. CDR3 sequence: CASSARQGLQETQYF. CDR3 nucleotide sequence: TGTGCCAGCAGCGCCCGACAGGGCCTCCAAGAGACCCAGTACTTC.

The chain is built from TRBV2 and TRBJ2-1, with TRBD1 matching over 10 bases. CDR1 SNHLY and CDR2 FYNNEI come from the germline V gene. This CDR3 is built from 13 residues. V was clipped by 11 bases and J by 9 bases; unmatched bases: 10. The CDR3: CAGRGTGEIEQFF. DNA for the CDR3: TGTGCCGGAAGGGGGACAGGGGAGATTGAGCAGTTCTTC.

J is TRBJ2-6 and V is TRBV18, with 7 bases fitting TRBD1. CDR1 and CDR2 (germline): KGHSH, LQKENI. The CDR3 sequence is 16 residues long. J was trimmed by 2 bases and V by 1 base; bases with no gene match: 2. In nucleotides, the CDR3 is TGTGCCAGCTCACCACTGGGGACAGCTGGGGCCAACGTCCTGACTTTC. The encoded protein is CASSPLGTAGANVLTF. The full variable domain, its missing parts supplied by reference TRBV18 and TRBJ2-6, is NAGVMQNPRHLVRRRGQEARLRCSPMKGHSHVYWYRQLPEEGLKFMVYLQKENIIDESGMPKERFSAEFPKEGPSILRIQQVVRGDSAAYFCASSPLGTAGANVLTFGAGSRLTVL.

The V call is TRBV5-1, the J call TRBJ2-2; unclear D gene. The V and J ends lost 5 bases and 2 bases respectively, with 10 bases between them. The germline V gene encodes CDR1 SGHRS and CDR2 YFSETQ. This CDR3 region has 14 residues. CDR3 nucleotide sequence: TGCGCCAGCAGGGACCAATTTAACACCGGGGAGCTGTTTTTT. Protein sequence: CASRDQFNTGELFF.

The chain carries TRBV7-2 and TRBJ1-3; the D gene is possibly TRBD1 (5 bases). This CDR3 comprises 18 residues. V lost 2 bases and J lost 0, with 17 bases in between. Germline assignment: CDR1 SGHTA and CDR2 FQGNSA. CDR3 in amino acids: CASSLRRQLSYSGNTIYF. The DNA of the CDR3 is TGTGCCAGCAGCTTACGTAGACAGCTCTCCTACTCTGGAAACACCATATATTTT.

This clone has just one count. The genes are TRBV29-1 and TRBJ2-3; 10 nucleotides match TRBD1. Germline CDR1 reads SQVTM; CDR2 reads ANQGSEA. The junction had 8 bases not matched to a gene; V was cut back by 5 bases and J by 6 bases. This CDR3 has 14 residues. The DNA for the CDR3 is TGCAGCGTTCGAATGGGGACAGGGGCGGATACGCAGTATTTT. Translating gives CSVRMGTGADTQYF.

The chain carries TRBV18 and TRBJ2-2; D gene ambiguous. V lost 5 bases and J 1 base, leaving 8 bases between the germline ends. Germline V gene lookup returns CDR1 KGHSH and CDR2 LQKENI. CDR3 size: 14 residues. As DNA, the CDR3 is TGTGCCAGCTCAAGACTGGGGAACACCGGGGAGCTGTTTTTT. It codes for CASSRLGNTGELFF.

The chain has TRBV6-1 and TRBJ2-4; 11 positions agree with TRBD1. This CDR3 contains 18 residues. V was pared by 0 bases and J by 6 bases, with 10 bases of the junction left unmatched. Germline CDR1 is MNHNS and CDR2 is SASEGT. The CDR3 DNA follows: TGTGCCAGCAGTGAAGCTCCGGACAGGGGGCTCGGTCGAAACATTCAGTACTTC. Encoded protein: CASSEAPDRGLGRNIQYF.

This chain connects TRBV18 to TRBJ1-1; unclear D gene. V was trimmed by 3 bases and J by 1 base, leaving 9 bases between them. The CDR3 spans 14 residues. The V gene's germline CDR1 is KGHSH and CDR2 LQKENI. The CDR3 protein is CASSPYNTNTEAFF. The DNA of the CDR3 is TGTGCCAGCTCACCCTATAACACGAACACTGAAGCTTTCTTT. Combining the CDR3 with reference TRBV18 and TRBJ1-1 gives the whole variable domain NAGVMQNPRHLVRRRGQEARLRCSPMKGHSHVYWYRQLPEEGLKFMVYLQKENIIDESGMPKERFSAEFPKEGPSILRIQQVVRGDSAAYFCASSPYNTNTEAFFGQGTRLTVV.

This chain joins TRBV5-1 and TRBJ2-7; unclear D gene. The ends were cut back, 4 bases at V and 0 bases at J, with 8 bases in the middle. CDR3 length equals 13 residues. Germline V gene sequence: CDR1 SGHRS, CDR2 YFSETQ. The CDR3: CASSPLSSYEQYF. For the CDR3, the DNA is TGCGCCAGCAGCCCCCTTAGCTCCTACGAGCAGTACTTC.

As for this clone: Within the sample, other DNA sequences also encode this same CDR3. The rearrangement links TRBV28 to TRBJ2-1; 10 nucleotides align to TRBD2. This CDR3 contains 16 residues. Losses at the gene ends were 4 bases for V and 2 bases for J; bases not matched to a gene: 5. Germline loops: CDR1 MDHEN, CDR2 SYDVKM. CDR3 coding DNA: TGTGCCAGCAGTTCGCCGGGACTAGCGACCTACAATGAGCAGTTCTTC. As protein: CASSSPGLATYNEQFF.

Only a few counts were recorded for this clone. The V and J genes are TRBV10-3 and TRBJ1-2; perhaps TRBD1 as D (5 bases). The CDR3 extends over 12 amino acids. Germline V lookup: CDR1 ENHRY, CDR2 SYGVKD. V was pared by 6 bases and J by 4 bases, with 9 bases between. CDR3 in DNA: TGTGCCATCAGCCTCGACAGCTATGGCTACACCTTC. It encodes CAISLDSYGYTF.